Listed below are T cell receptor beta chains from one sample, sequenced in a study of T cells in Graves' hyperthyroidism and ophthalmopathy. TCRdb called the multiplex PCR reads again in MiXCR, with one record for every CDR3 protein. The sample yields 27,000 or so distinct CDR3 sequences, around 40% seen once. What was sequenced was blood. The origin of the receptors is a woman in her twenties or thirties with Graves' hyperthyroidism. Each CDR3 is given with its conserved first and last residue. Each record gives: J gene, D gene, clone size, V gene, CDR3 DNA, CDR3 protein. The D gene is left open where the match is weak. Size tells how often a clone was seen (once, few, many) or the class of an expanded clone, and some rows leave it out.

j_gene: TRBJ2-1
d_gene: -
abundance: -
v_gene: TRBV25-1
CDR3nt: -
CDR3aa: CASSEWTGTMSSSSGRYNEQFF

j_gene: TRBJ2-1
d_gene: -
abundance: many
v_gene: TRBV12-3/TRBV12-4
CDR3nt: TGTGCCAGCAGTCGGACAGGAGGGGACTACAATGAGCAGTTCTTC
CDR3aa: CASSRTGGDYNEQFF

j_gene: TRBJ1-5
d_gene: -
abundance: -
v_gene: TRBV20-1
CDR3nt: TGCAGTGCTTTTGATGGTAGCAATCAGCCCCAGCATTTT
CDR3aa: CSAFDGSNQPQHF

j_gene: TRBJ2-1
d_gene: TRBD1
abundance: -
v_gene: TRBV29-1
CDR3nt: TGCAGCGTTGATCGCACCGGGACAGGCGAGCAGTTCTTC
CDR3aa: CSVDRTGTGEQFF

j_gene: TRBJ1-1
d_gene: -
abundance: -
v_gene: TRBV5-1
CDR3nt: TGCGCCAGCAGCCTGACGCCGAACACTGCAGCTTTCTTT
CDR3aa: CASSLTPNTAAFF

j_gene: TRBJ2-3
d_gene: TRBD2
abundance: many
v_gene: TRBV4-1
CDR3nt: TGCGCCAGCAGCCAAGAGAGAGCTAGCGGGAGAGATACGCAGTATTTT
CDR3aa: CASSQERASGRDTQYF

j_gene: TRBJ2-3
d_gene: TRBD1
abundance: -
v_gene: TRBV7-2
CDR3nt: TGTGCCAGCAGCCTTAACGGACAGGATTCCACAGATACGCAGTATTTT
CDR3aa: CASSLNGQDSTDTQYF

j_gene: TRBJ2-1
d_gene: TRBD2
abundance: -
v_gene: TRBV10-2
CDR3nt: TGCGCCAGCAGTGAGTCAAGCGGGACCCTGGGAAATGAGCAGTTCTTC
CDR3aa: CASSESSGTLGNEQFF

j_gene: TRBJ2-1
d_gene: -
abundance: many
v_gene: TRBV11-3
CDR3nt: TGTGCCAGCAGCTTAGGTCCTGGAAATGAGCAGTTCTTC
CDR3aa: CASSLGPGNEQFF

j_gene: TRBJ2-7
d_gene: TRBD1
abundance: -
v_gene: TRBV5-1
CDR3nt: TGCGCCAGCAGCTCTACTCTGGGACAGGGGAGCGGGAGCTCCTACGAGCAGTGCTTC
CDR3aa: CASSSTLGQGSGSSYEQCF

j_gene: TRBJ2-2
d_gene: -
abundance: -
v_gene: TRBV19
CDR3nt: TGTGCCAGTACTAGCCTTCTCGGCACCGGGGAGCTGTTTTTT
CDR3aa: CASTSLLGTGELFF

j_gene: TRBJ2-7
d_gene: -
abundance: -
v_gene: TRBV29-1
CDR3nt: TGCAGCGTGCGGGGATTAGCGGCCTCCTCCTACGAGCAGTACTTC
CDR3aa: CSVRGLAASSYEQYF

j_gene: TRBJ1-2
d_gene: TRBD1
abundance: many
v_gene: TRBV25-1
CDR3nt: TGTGCCAGCAGTGAATATAAGGGGGACAGCTCCGGCTACACCTTC
CDR3aa: CASSEYKGDSSGYTF

j_gene: TRBJ1-3
d_gene: -
abundance: -
v_gene: TRBV2
CDR3nt: TGTGCCAGCACGACCGGAAACACCATATATTTT
CDR3aa: CASTTGNTIYF

j_gene: TRBJ2-7
d_gene: TRBD2
abundance: medium-sized
v_gene: TRBV7-2
CDR3nt: TGTGCCAGCAGCTTAGCTGGGGGGGCCTACGAGCAGTACTTC
CDR3aa: CASSLAGGAYEQYF

j_gene: TRBJ2-7
d_gene: -
abundance: -
v_gene: TRBV20-1
CDR3nt: TGCAGTGCTACCGGACATTCCCTCTCCTACGAGCAGTACTTC
CDR3aa: CSATGHSLSYEQYF

j_gene: TRBJ1-3
d_gene: -
abundance: few
v_gene: TRBV18
CDR3nt: TGTGCCAGCTCACCACCGTACAGTACCTCTGGAAACACCATATATTTT
CDR3aa: CASSPPYSTSGNTIYF

j_gene: TRBJ2-7
d_gene: -
abundance: medium-sized
v_gene: TRBV7-6
CDR3nt: TGTGCCAGCAGCTTAATGGTACAATCCGAGCAGTACTTC
CDR3aa: CASSLMVQSEQYF

j_gene: TRBJ2-7
d_gene: -
abundance: many
v_gene: TRBV3-1
CDR3nt: TGTGCCAGCAGCCAAGTGGTTTGGGAGCAGTACTTC
CDR3aa: CASSQVVWEQYF

j_gene: TRBJ2-2
d_gene: -
abundance: medium-sized
v_gene: TRBV29-1
CDR3nt: TGCAGCGTTGATATAGATCGGGCCGGGGAGCTGTTTTTT
CDR3aa: CSVDIDRAGELFF

j_gene: TRBJ2-5
d_gene: TRBD1
abundance: -
v_gene: TRBV19
CDR3nt: TGTGCCAGTAGTATTTCCAGGGGGATTCGAGAGACCCAGTACTTC
CDR3aa: CASSISRGIRETQYF

j_gene: TRBJ2-7
d_gene: -
abundance: many
v_gene: TRBV28
CDR3nt: TGTGCCAGCAGGGGGGCCGGCATCGCGTACGAGCAGTACTTC
CDR3aa: CASRGAGIAYEQYF

j_gene: TRBJ2-7
d_gene: -
abundance: few
v_gene: TRBV24-1
CDR3nt: TGTGCCACCAGTGACGGAGATGCCCGGGATGGCGAGCAGTACTTC
CDR3aa: CATSDGDARDGEQYF

j_gene: TRBJ2-2
d_gene: -
abundance: -
v_gene: TRBV24-1
CDR3nt: TGTGCCACCAGTGAACCCGGGACGGACCCTGGTCACACCGGGGAGCTGTTTTTT
CDR3aa: CATSEPGTDPGHTGELFF

j_gene: TRBJ2-2
d_gene: -
abundance: many
v_gene: TRBV19
CDR3nt: TGTGCCAGTAGTATGGGTGACAGGAACACCGGGGAGCTGTTTTTT
CDR3aa: CASSMGDRNTGELFF

j_gene: TRBJ2-1
d_gene: TRBD2
abundance: -
v_gene: TRBV20-1
CDR3nt: TGCAGTGCAACCCGACAGGGGACTAGCGGGATTAACAATGAGCAGTTCTTC
CDR3aa: CSATRQGTSGINNEQFF

j_gene: TRBJ2-1
d_gene: -
abundance: -
v_gene: TRBV5-1
CDR3nt: TGCGCCAGCAGCTCGGGCCCGGCGGGATGGTCCTACAATGAGCAGTTCTTC
CDR3aa: CASSSGPAGWSYNEQFF

j_gene: TRBJ2-7
d_gene: -
abundance: -
v_gene: TRBV10-3
CDR3nt: TGTGCCATCAGCGGTACCGTCTTGGCGCGAGAGCAGTACTTC
CDR3aa: CAISGTVLAREQYF

j_gene: TRBJ2-5
d_gene: TRBD1
abundance: few
v_gene: TRBV19
CDR3nt: TGTGCCAGTAGTACTTTCCGGACAGGCCGAGAGACCCAGTACTTC
CDR3aa: CASSTFRTGRETQYF